Following are 9 T cell receptor beta chains from one sample sequenced in a study of a mutant IDH1 vaccine in newly diagnosed glioma. Described time point: week 23, last vaccination. Topical imiquimod accompanied each vaccine dose, which consisted of 300 ug of mutant IDH1 20-mer peptide. Method: immunoSEQ multiplex PCR; TCRdb's copy keeps in-frame clones and lacks some. The data show around 60,000 clones, about 85% seen once. Antigen specificity for these receptors is unknown. The specimen was PBMCs, collected from a glioma patient whose treatment included an IDH1 peptide vaccine. The origin of the receptors is a man aged 30 to 39 with glioma.

This clone was counted only a few times. The CDR3 sequence: CAWSVQVGHTEAFF. In nucleotides, the CDR3 is TGTGCCTGGAGTGTACAAGTAGGGCACACTGAAGCTTTCTTT. This chain connects TRBV30 to TRBJ1-1; D uncertain. CDR1 is GTSNPN, CDR2 SVGIG, per germline (reference sequence). The CDR3 covers 14 residues. V lost 0 bases, J lost 3 bases, and 11 bases lay in between.

V gene TRBV6-1 combines with J gene TRBJ2-1, with TRBD1 identical over 8 bases. Germline CDR1 is MNHNS and CDR2 is SASEGT. The CDR3 extends over 13 amino acids. With 6 bases clipped from V and 8 bases from J, the junction kept 6 bases outside the gene matches. The CDR3 sequence: CASRRTGIDEQFF. The CDR3 DNA reads as TGTGCCAGCAGGCGGACAGGGATAGATGAGCAGTTCTTC.

V and J are TRBV4-1 and TRBJ1-1; D not resolved. This CDR3 contains 16 residues. The ends were cut back, 0 bases at V and 3 bases at J, with 14 bases in the middle. The germline V gene has CDR1 MGHRA and CDR2 YSYEKL. CDR3: CASSQDSIGRDTEAFF. CDR3 coding DNA: TGCGCCAGCAGCCAAGATTCGATCGGCCGGGACACTGAAGCTTTCTTT.

This chain joins TRBV5-6 and TRBJ1-5; D remains ambiguous. The germline V and J ends were trimmed by 2 bases and 5 bases, with 8 bases remaining between them. CDR3 size: 13 residues. Germline V gives CDR1 SGHDT, CDR2 YYEEEE. The DNA for the CDR3 is TGTGCCAGCAGCTTAAGAGGTTATCAGCCCCAGCATTTT. This gives the protein CASSLRGYQPQHF.

The gene calls are TRBV28 and TRBJ2-7, with TRBD1 matching 7 bases. V dropped 0 bases and J dropped 3; count of bases not matched to a gene: 11. This CDR3 spans 17 amino acids. CDR1 and CDR2 (germline): MDHEN, SYDVKM. This CDR3 reads CASSLWTGVQGDYEQYF. CDR3 in DNA: TGTGCCAGCAGTTTATGGACCGGGGTCCAGGGGGACTACGAGCAGTACTTC.

The CDR3 bases are TGCGCCAGCAGCCAAGATACCCCCGGACAGAGCAGCTCCTACGAGCAGTACTTC. Translating gives CASSQDTPGQSSSYEQYF. The J gene is TRBJ2-7, the V gene TRBV4-1; D possibly corresponds to TRBD1 (6 bases). Germline CDR1 reads MGHRA; CDR2 reads YSYEKL. V lost 0 bases to trimming and J lost 0 bases, with 18 bases between them. This CDR3 has 18 residues.

The gene calls are TRBV4-2 and TRBJ2-3, with 9 bases matching TRBD2. Trimming took 1 base from V and 1 from J; bases not matched to a gene: 3. CDR1 and CDR2 (germline): LGHNA, YNFKEQ. The CDR3 totals 16 residues. CDR3 DNA sequence: TGTGCCAGCAGCCAAGGATCTAGCGGGGGCACAGATACGCAGTATTTT. Translating it yields CASSQGSSGGTDTQYF.

The V and J genes are TRBV7-2 and TRBJ1-2; 7 bases align to TRBD1. The CDR3 sequence is 13 residues long. In germline, CDR1 is SGHTA, CDR2 FQGNSA. V lost 7 bases and J lost 2; bases outside the gene matches: 4. Here the CDR3 reads CASTEGQNYGYTF. The CDR3 DNA follows: TGTGCCAGCACAGAGGGACAGAACTATGGCTACACCTTC.

As DNA, the CDR3 is TGTGCCAGCAGCCCGGACAGGGGGGTCTATGGCTACACCTTC. This gives the protein CASSPDRGVYGYTF. The chain couples TRBV6-5 to TRBJ1-2, with TRBD1 matching over 10 bases. CDR1 and CDR2 from the germline V gene are MNHEY and SVGAGI. V shed 6 bases, J shed 4 bases, and the junction held 5 bases outside the gene matches. CDR3 size: 14 residues.